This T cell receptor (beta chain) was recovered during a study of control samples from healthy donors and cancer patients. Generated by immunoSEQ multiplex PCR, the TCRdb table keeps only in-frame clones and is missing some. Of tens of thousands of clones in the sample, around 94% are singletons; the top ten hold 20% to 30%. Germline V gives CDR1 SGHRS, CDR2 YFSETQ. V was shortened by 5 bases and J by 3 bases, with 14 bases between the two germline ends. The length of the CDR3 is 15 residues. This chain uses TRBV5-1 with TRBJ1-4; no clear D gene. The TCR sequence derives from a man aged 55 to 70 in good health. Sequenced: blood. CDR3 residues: CASRGLGPSNEKLFF. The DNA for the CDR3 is TGCGCCAGCAGAGGGTTGGGTCCATCTAATGAAAAACTGTTTTTT.